One sample yielded the 23 T cell receptor beta chains listed below, sequenced in a study of long-term antiretroviral therapy in people with HIV. This was the immunoSEQ v3.0 assay at survey level. Profiling relied on immunoSEQ multiplex PCR, and the TCRdb table lists in-frame clones only, not all of them. In the table there are more than 15,000 clones, approximately 84% of which are singletons. Source: unsorted PBMCs, taken less than 1.3 years before starting antiretroviral therapy. The source of these receptors is a man aged 25-45 years with HIV.

V usage is TRBV10-3 and J usage is TRBJ2-2, with D perhaps matching TRBD2 (6 bases). V was cut by 8 bases and J by 0 bases, with 10 bases left in between. The germline V gene has CDR1 ENHRY and CDR2 SYGVKD. The CDR3 runs 14 residues. In DNA form, the CDR3 reads TGTGCCATCGGGGACTCGACGAACACCGGGGAGCTGTTTTTT. Protein sequence: CAIGDSTNTGELFF.

The rearrangement links TRBV19 to TRBJ2-7, with 8 nucleotides matching TRBD1. The CDR3 totals 13 residues. Germline CDR1 is LNHDA and CDR2 is SQIVND (reference sequence). The trim removed 5 bases at V and 6 bases at J, leaving 6 bases unmatched. CDR3 nucleotide sequence: TGTGCCAGTAGTTCAGACAGGGGTATCGAGCAGTACTTC. Encoded protein: CASSSDRGIEQYF.

CDR3 sequence reads: CASSIQDTSSYEQYF. The CDR3 DNA reads as TGTGCCAGTAGTATACAGGACACGAGCTCCTACGAGCAGTACTTC. The chain employs TRBV19 and TRBJ2-7, with D maybe TRBD1 (5 bases). The CDR3 extends over 15 amino acids. The germline V gene encodes CDR1 LNHDA and CDR2 SQIVND (reference sequence). V was shortened by 2 bases and J by 0 bases, with 11 bases between the two germline ends.

The chain uses TRBV6-6 and TRBJ1-6, with 10 bases fitting TRBD1. Losses at the gene ends were 11 bases for V and 7 bases for J; bases not matched to a gene: 5. CDR1 and CDR2 from the germline V gene are MNHNY and SVGAGI (reference sequence). The CDR3 runs 13 residues. The CDR3 loop reads CASEGQGNSPLHF. The CDR3 DNA reads as TGTGCCTCCGAGGGACAGGGGAATTCACCCCTCCACTTT.

The chain uses TRBV4-1 and TRBJ2-1; tentative D call: TRBD1 (5 bases). This CDR3 has 13 amino acids. Per the germline V gene, CDR1 is MGHRA and CDR2 is YSYEKL. V gave up 1 base and J gave up 8 bases, with 9 bases separating them. CDR3 nucleotide sequence: TGCGCCAGCAGCCAAGGGCAGGGCTATGAGCAGTTCTTC. Amino acids: CASSQGQGYEQFF.

V gene TRBV6-1 combines with J gene TRBJ1-2, with a weak D call TRBD1 (5 bases). This CDR3 region has 18 residues. Germline lookup yields CDR1 MNHNS and CDR2 SASEGT. Trimming stripped 0 bases from V and 0 bases from J, with 17 bases between. Here the CDR3 DNA reads TGTGCCAGCAGTGAAGCGGCAGGCTGGGGGGTAGCTAACTATGGCTACACCTTC. Translation: CASSEAAGWGVANYGYTF.

The gene calls are TRBV6-5 and TRBJ1-2; TRBD1 aligns across 11 bases. The CDR3 covers 14 residues. V lost 5 bases and J lost 8; bases outside the gene matches: 7. Germline CDR1 and CDR2: MNHEY and SVGAGI. CDR3 residues: CASSPDRGPGGYTF. The CDR3, as DNA: TGTGCCAGCAGTCCGGACAGGGGGCCTGGGGGCTACACCTTC.

This clone was counted a few times. J is TRBJ1-3 and V is TRBV6-1, with TRBD1 as a possible D gene (5 bases). The CDR3 is 15 residues long. V lost 2 bases, J lost 10 bases, and 18 bases lay in between. CDR1 and CDR2 from the germline V gene are MNHNS and SASEGT. The CDR3 region is CASSELTAASVTIYF. CDR3 bases: TGTGCCAGCAGTGAATTGACAGCCGCCTCGGTGACCATATATTTT.

This sequence joins TRBV5-5 and TRBJ2-6, with a possible D match to TRBD1 (6 bases). CDR3 length equals 15 residues. V was pared by 4 bases and J by 0 bases, with 8 bases between. Germline assignment: CDR1 SGHKS and CDR2 YYEKEE (reference sequence). The CDR3 DNA reads TGTGCCAGCAGCCTGACAGGCTCTGGGGCCAACGTCCTGACTTTC. It specifies CASSLTGSGANVLTF.

This chain links TRBV30 with TRBJ2-4, with 7 bases lining up with TRBD2. The ends lost 1 base at V and 15 bases at J; junction bases unmatched: 21. Germline CDR1 is GTSNPN and CDR2 is SVGIG (reference sequence). The CDR3 runs 16 residues. The CDR3 sequence is CAWSAYGEIRQTSWYF. The DNA of the CDR3 is TGTGCCTGGAGTGCATATGGTGAAATACGTCAGACTAGCTGGTACTTC.

The chain has TRBV7-9 and TRBJ2-7, with D possibly called TRBD1 or TRBD2 (5 bases each). From germline, CDR1 is SEHNR and CDR2 FQNEAQ (reference sequence). CDR3 length: 14 amino acids. The V gene lost 6 bases and the J gene lost 2 bases, with 14 bases spanning the gap. The CDR3 loop reads CASSYTRDAYEQYF. CDR3 DNA sequence: TGTGCCAGCAGTTATACCCGGGACGCCTACGAGCAGTACTTC.

CDR3 in amino acids: CASSMTTGVGGYTF. The CDR3 bases are TGTGCCAGTAGTATGACCACAGGGGTTGGTGGCTACACCTTC. This chain links TRBV19 with TRBJ1-2, with TRBD1 identical over 7 bases. Germline V gene sequence: CDR1 LNHDA, CDR2 SQIVND (reference sequence). After removal of 3 bases from V and 7 bases from J, the junction contained 8 bases not matched to a gene. This CDR3 comprises 14 residues.

The chain uses TRBV7-8 and TRBJ1-1, with a weak D call TRBD1 (6 bases). Germline-derived CDR1 and CDR2 are SGHVS and FQNEAQ. The ends were cut back, 2 bases at V and 1 base at J, with 8 bases in the middle. This CDR3 has 14 residues. The CDR3 loop reads CASSLHRANTEAFF. The CDR3 DNA follows: TGTGCCAGCAGCTTACACAGGGCGAACACTGAAGCTTTCTTT.

This rearrangement joins TRBV5-4 to TRBJ2-2; perhaps TRBD1 as D (6 bases). Germline loops: CDR1 SGHNT, CDR2 YYREEE (reference sequence). This CDR3 is 15 amino acids long. Trimming took off 4 bases at V and 0 bases at J, with 10 bases between the two ends. DNA of the CDR3: TGTGCCAGCAGCCGGACAGCCGCGAACACCGGGGAGCTGTTTTTT. Translated: CASSRTAANTGELFF.

V usage is TRBV15 and J usage is TRBJ1-1; maybe TRBD1 (6 bases). This CDR3 spans 14 amino acids. CDR1 and CDR2 from the germline V gene are LNHNV and YYDKDF (reference sequence). Trimming removed 4 bases from V and 5 bases from J, with 14 bases in between. DNA for the CDR3: TGTGCCACCAGCACCCACAGGGCGGGGACTGAAGCTTTCTTT. Residues: CATSTHRAGTEAFF. Variable domain in full (rest from reference TRBV15 and TRBJ1-1): DAMVIQNPRYQVTQFGKPVTLSCSQTLNHNVMYWYQQKSSQAPKLLFHYYDKDFNNEADTPDNFQSRRPNTSFCFLDIRSPGLGDTAMYLCATSTHRAGTEAFFGQGTRLTVV.

V and J are TRBV27 and TRBJ2-3, with 8 nucleotides matching TRBD1. Germline trimming cut 5 bases from V and 4 bases from J; bases unmatched to any gene: 14. Germline loops: CDR1 MNHEY, CDR2 SMNVEV (reference sequence). This CDR3 has 17 residues. CDR3 DNA sequence: TGTGCCAGCAGTCCCCGTTTGGCAGGGGGCCCGCCAGATACGCAGTATTTT. It specifies CASSPRLAGGPPDTQYF.

The gene calls are TRBV6-6 and TRBJ1-1; D is perhaps TRBD1 (5 bases). Deletions cut 7 bases from V and 3 bases from J, with 9 bases between. This CDR3 has 12 residues. CDR1 and CDR2 (germline): MNHNY, SVGAGI (reference sequence). The CDR3 loop reads CASTAGYTEAFF. The CDR3 DNA reads TGTGCCAGCACCGCAGGGTACACTGAAGCTTTCTTT.

This clone has a handful of counts. The gene calls are TRBV4-1 and TRBJ1-6; 7 nucleotides align to TRBD1. V was clipped by 4 bases and J by 5 bases; unmatched bases: 2. This CDR3 contains 14 residues. The germline V gene has CDR1 MGHRA and CDR2 YSYEKL. In DNA form, the CDR3 reads TGCGCCAGCAGCCCGGGACAGAATAATTCACCCCTCCACTTT. Translated, it gives CASSPGQNNSPLHF.

V usage is TRBV11-2 and J usage is TRBJ1-2; D not resolved. With 1 base removed from V and 7 bases from J, the gap between germline ends came to 16 bases. The CDR3 runs 15 residues. The germline V gene encodes CDR1 SGHAT and CDR2 FQNNGV. CDR3 sequence (DNA): TGTGCCAGCAGCTTAGTCTTGAAGGCTTCGGGTGGCTACACCTTC. This encodes CASSLVLKASGGYTF.

This rearrangement joins TRBV28 to TRBJ2-7; TRBD2 agrees at 14 bases. The CDR3 has 15 residues. V gave up 6 bases and J gave up 3 bases; unmatched junction bases: 4. Germline V CDR1 and CDR2: MDHEN, SYDVKM. CDR3 in DNA: TGTGCCAGCAGGGGGACTAGCGGGAGTCTCTACGAGCAGTACTTC. Translated, it gives CASRGTSGSLYEQYF.

The CDR3 spells CASRPGTGEGTEAFF. The CDR3 DNA reads TGTGCCAGCAGACCCGGGACAGGGGAGGGCACTGAAGCTTTCTTT. The chain couples TRBV2 to TRBJ1-1; 10 positions agree with TRBD1. The CDR3 sequence is 15 residues long. The germline CDR1 and CDR2 sequences are SNHLY and FYNNEI. J was trimmed by 4 bases and V by 6 bases; bases with no gene match: 8.

This clone was detected only a few times. The chain couples TRBV7-3 to TRBJ1-1; perhaps TRBD1 as D (5 bases). The CDR3 runs to 14 residues. Per the germline V gene, CDR1 is SGHTA and CDR2 is FQGTGA. Trimming stripped 2 bases from V and 1 base from J, with 8 bases between. CDR3 sequence (DNA): TGTGCCAGCAGCTTACATCAGGGGAACACTGAAGCTTTCTTT. Its protein is CASSLHQGNTEAFF. Combining the CDR3 with reference TRBV7-3 and TRBJ1-1 gives the whole variable domain GAGVSQTPSNKVTEKGKYVELRCDPISGHTALYWYRQSLGQGPEFLIYFQGTGAADDSGLPNDRFFAVRPEGSVSTLKIQRTERGDSAVYLCASSLHQGNTEAFFGQGTRLTVV.

This clone was seen just once. CDR3 nucleotide sequence: TGTGCCAGCAGCTCTAGCGGGACCGCAGATACGCAGTATTTT. Its translation: CASSSSGTADTQYF. The gene calls are TRBV5-5 and TRBJ2-3; 9 bases map to TRBD2. This CDR3 has 14 amino acids. Germline assignment: CDR1 SGHKS and CDR2 YYEKEE (reference sequence). Trimming at V came to 3 bases and at J to 4 bases, leaving 3 bases not matched to a gene.